The rows below give T cell receptor beta chains drawn from one sample of a study of T-cell reconstitution after alpha-beta-depleted transplantation in children. TCRdb fed the PCR reads into MiXCR, producing one record per CDR3 protein. This table holds around 480,000 distinct CDR3 sequences, around a third found once. Sequencing used PBMCs from the stem cell graft donor, obtained from the stem cell graft. These receptors were obtained from a human donor who donated a stem cell graft to a child with aplastic anemia. Each CDR3 is given without its conserved first and last residue.

cdr3_aa v_call
ATLDAWGNEQF TRBV6-1
ASSKDSPVYTEAF TRBV7-9
AISVKAGNGYT TRBV10-3
ASSTDGYQPQH TRBV9
ASRSRDSAPNEQF TRBV12-3/TRBV12-4
ASSQDSPGINEQY TRBV4-2
ASSLERGGTDTQY TRBV5-6
SAKTGGTTEAF TRBV29-1
ASSDPKNNSPLH TRBV25-1
ASSPSGSLLGANVLT TRBV18
ASSFSGKETQY TRBV7-2
ASSVAGVGGDTEAF TRBV9
ASSLSTSGIRNEQF TRBV7-2
ASSFRGLNNEQF TRBV28
SAGTGARQPQH TRBV20-1